Below, 14 T cell receptor beta chains from the same sample are listed, as sequenced in a study of cytomegalovirus exposure and HLA in healthy donors. PCR involved 60 Vbeta and 13 Jbeta primers. The table came from immunoSEQ multiplex PCR; TCRdb's copy has only in-frame clones and leaves some out. The table has about 190,000 clones, approximately 87% seen once; the top ten hold 1% to 1.5%. The specimen sequenced was PBMCs. Source of these receptors: a man younger than 40 in good health and CMV-seronegative.

Worth noting for this clone: At the DNA level, this CDR3 is encoded by other sequences in the same sample as well. The rearrangement joins TRBV5-1 to TRBJ2-3, with 8 bases matching TRBD1. Germline trimming cut 4 bases from V and 5 bases from J; bases unmatched to any gene: 3. The germline gives CDR1 SGHRS, CDR2 YFSETQ. The CDR3 extends over 13 amino acids. The CDR3 is CASSPDRVDTQYF. The CDR3, as DNA: TGCGCCAGCAGCCCGGACAGGGTAGATACGCAGTATTTT.

The chain recombines TRBV4-1 with TRBJ2-5, with 12 bases fitting TRBD2. Germline trimming cut 4 bases from V and 5 bases from J; bases unmatched to any gene: 5. The CDR3 has 15 amino acids. Germline CDR1 MGHRA, CDR2 YSYEKL. In nucleotides, the CDR3 is TGCGCCAGCAGCCCTCTAGCGGGAGGGCCGGAGACCCAGTACTTC. This encodes CASSPLAGGPETQYF.

V gene TRBV27 combines with J gene TRBJ1-2; 7 bases align to TRBD1. The germline V gene encodes CDR1 MNHEY and CDR2 SMNVEV (reference sequence). Trimming at V came to 2 bases and at J to 4 bases, leaving 4 bases not matched to a gene. This CDR3 comprises 14 residues. CDR3 sequence reads: CASSLQGVGYGYTF. The CDR3 DNA reads as TGTGCCAGCAGTTTACAGGGGGTAGGCTATGGCTACACCTTC.

The rearrangement joins TRBV30 to TRBJ1-4; no firm D call. Trimming stripped 3 bases from V and 7 bases from J, with 12 bases between. Germline lookup yields CDR1 GTSNPN and CDR2 SVGIG (reference sequence). This CDR3 is built from 13 residues. The DNA for the CDR3 is TGTGCCTGGAGGGTAGCTGAAGGTGAAAAACTGTTTTTT. Its protein is CAWRVAEGEKLFF.

The chain joins TRBV18 to TRBJ2-1; 8 bases fit TRBD1. J lost 12 bases, V lost 0 bases, and 13 bases had no gene match. The CDR3 loop spans 16 amino acids. Germline CDR1 reads KGHSH; CDR2 reads LQKENI. CDR3 residues: CASSPPGTGGDKGQFF. The CDR3 DNA sequence: TGTGCCAGCTCACCACCCGGGACAGGAGGGGATAAAGGGCAGTTCTTC.

The rearrangement links TRBV7-9 to TRBJ2-3; D uncertain. The CDR3 runs to 12 residues. V lost 9 bases and J lost 2, with 9 bases in between. Per the germline V gene, CDR1 is SEHNR and CDR2 is FQNEAQ (reference sequence). The CDR3 coding sequence is TGTGCCAGTGGAGCCCCCACAGATACGCAGTATTTT. Translated: CASGAPTDTQYF.

The genes are TRBV5-6 and TRBJ2-1; 8 bases align to TRBD1. This CDR3 has 17 amino acids. Germline CDR1 and CDR2: SGHDT and YYEEEE. Germline trimming cut 2 bases from V and 4 bases from J; bases unmatched to any gene: 11. The DNA of the CDR3 is TGTGCCAGCAGCTTCCAGGGGGCGTTTCGTTTGTACAATGAGCAGTTCTTC. Its translation is CASSFQGAFRLYNEQFF.

The chain combines TRBV4-2 with TRBJ2-3; possible D gene TRBD2, 5 bases. In germline, CDR1 is LGHNA, CDR2 YNFKEQ. The CDR3 has 17 amino acids. V lost 1 base and J lost 4, with 18 bases in between. CDR3 sequence reads: CASSQVLAPRGPDTQYF. CDR3 sequence (DNA): TGTGCCAGCAGCCAAGTTCTAGCTCCCCGGGGTCCAGATACGCAGTATTTT.

The V gene is TRBV5-8, the J gene TRBJ1-2; no clear D. This CDR3 is 14 amino acids long. Germline CDR1 SGHTS, CDR2 YDEGEE. V dropped 3 bases and J dropped 4 bases, with 13 bases sitting between them. The DNA for the CDR3 is TGTGCCAGCAGCTCGGAGGTTTTGGTCTATGGCTACACCTTC. It encodes CASSSEVLVYGYTF.

This chain links TRBV2 with TRBJ2-5; possible D gene TRBD1, 5 bases. Deletions cut 4 bases from V and 0 bases from J, with 9 bases between. Germline V CDR1 and CDR2: SNHLY, FYNNEI. CDR3 length equals 14 residues. In DNA, the CDR3 is TGTGCCAGCAGTGTGGGGCAGGACCAAGAGACCCAGTACTTC. It is translated as CASSVGQDQETQYF.

The chain couples TRBV6-6 to TRBJ1-3, with TRBD1 as a possible D gene (6 bases). Germline CDR1 is MNHNY and CDR2 is SVGAGI (reference sequence). This CDR3 has 15 amino acids. Trimming removed 3 bases at V and 1 base at J, with 10 bases between. The CDR3 nucleotides are TGTGCCAGCAGTTATTACGGACAGTCTGGAAACACCATATATTTT. Amino acid sequence: CASSYYGQSGNTIYF.

A few counts support this clone. The chain employs TRBV5-6 and TRBJ2-7; D perhaps matches TRBD2 (5 bases). V was cut by 5 bases and J by 1 base, with 13 bases left in between. CDR1 and CDR2 from the germline V gene are SGHDT and YYEEEE. The length of the CDR3 is 14 residues. CDR3 protein: CASSPAVGSYEQYF. The CDR3, as DNA: TGTGCCAGCAGTCCAGCGGTCGGATCCTACGAGCAGTACTTC.

The chain couples TRBV5-4 to TRBJ2-5; TRBD1 is a possible D gene (6 bases). TRBJ2-7 explains the end of the DNA better; the J call may be wrong. Germline assignment: CDR1 SGHNT and CDR2 YYREEE (reference sequence). CDR3 length: 16 residues. The CDR3 spells CASSLDRRDNSYEQYF. In DNA, the CDR3 is TGTGCCAGCAGCTTGGACCGCCGGGACAACTCCTACGAGCAGTACTTC.

V gene TRBV2 combines with J gene TRBJ1-2; 9 nucleotides align to TRBD1. V lost 5 bases to trimming and J lost 8 bases; unmatched junction nucleotides: 6. Germline CDR1 reads SNHLY; CDR2 reads FYNNEI. The CDR3 covers 13 residues. CDR3 nucleotides: TGTGCCAGCAGTCGGGACAGGGTCGGCGGCTACACCTTC. Translation: CASSRDRVGGYTF.